The 14 T cell receptor beta chains listed next were all sequenced from one sample in a study of T cell responses to AZD1222 COVID-19 vaccine. Sequenced by immunoSEQ multiplex PCR; TCRdb stores in-frame clones only, minus some. The sample includes around 100,000 clones, 91% seen only once; the top ten take 45%. The sample in question was peripheral blood, obtained on day 0 of AZD1222 vaccination. The receptors were sampled from an adult in good health.

This clone was seen only once. The gene calls are TRBV21-1 and TRBJ2-7. TRBV21-1 is a listed pseudogene. The CDR3 length is 15 residues. This CDR3 is CASSKAFGTHYEQYF. CDR3 sequence (DNA): TGTGCCAGCAGCAAAGCTTTTGGGACCCACTACGAGCAGTACTTC.

This chain uses TRBV25-1 with TRBJ2-3; D uncertain. Trimming took 2 bases from V and 2 from J, leaving 5 bases between them. Germline CDR1 and CDR2: MGHDK and SYGVNS. The CDR3 is 13 amino acids. Written as DNA, the CDR3 is TGTGCCAGCAGTGAAAGGGCCACAGATACGCAGTATTTT. Translation: CASSERATDTQYF.

This chain connects TRBV2 to TRBJ2-2, with unresolved D. CDR1 is SNHLY and CDR2 is FYNNEI in the germline V gene. CDR3 length equals 13 residues. Between the trimmed V and J ends, which lost 7 bases and 5 bases, there was a span of 11 bases. CDR3 sequence (DNA): TGTGCCAGCACACCCGGCTGGACCGGGGAGCTGTTTTTT. It is translated as CASTPGWTGELFF.

This clone was detected a few times. The V and J genes are TRBV7-2 and TRBJ2-7, with D hard to call. Per the germline V gene, CDR1 is SGHTA and CDR2 is FQGNSA. The CDR3 is made up of 12 amino acids. Trimming took off 3 bases at V and 4 bases at J, with 7 bases between the two ends. The CDR3 is CASSFLTYEQYF. CDR3 sequence (DNA): TGTGCCAGCAGCTTTTTGACTTACGAGCAGTACTTC. The entire variable domain, with the rest obtained from reference TRBV7-2 and TRBJ2-7, is as follows: GAGVSQSPSNKVTEKGKDVELRCDPISGHTALYWYRQSLGQGLEFLIYFQGNSAPDKSGLPSDRFSAERTGGSVSTLTIQRTQQEDSAVYLCASSFLTYEQYFGPGTRLTVT.

V gene TRBV2 combines with J gene TRBJ2-3; 13 bases align to TRBD2. Germline V CDR1 and CDR2: SNHLY, FYNNEI. V lost 8 bases to trimming and J lost 2 bases; unmatched junction nucleotides: 4. The CDR3 covers 15 residues. The CDR3 bases are TGTGCCAGCTCGGGACTAGCGGGATCCACAGATACGCAGTATTTT. This codes for CASSGLAGSTDTQYF.

The rearrangement joins TRBV5-1 to TRBJ1-4; 9 positions match TRBD1. The V and J ends lost 3 bases and 0 bases, in that order; junction bases with no gene match: 3. The CDR3 totals 16 residues. Germline CDR1 SGHRS, CDR2 YFSETQ. CDR3 in amino acids: CASSSGQGTTNEKLFF. DNA of the CDR3: TGCGCCAGCAGCTCGGGACAGGGAACAACTAATGAAAAACTGTTTTTT.

V is TRBV28 and J is TRBJ1-1; D possibly corresponds to TRBD1 (5 bases). Germline CDR1 is MDHEN and CDR2 is SYDVKM. The germline V and J ends were trimmed by 3 bases and 1 base, with 12 bases remaining between them. The CDR3 covers 15 residues. The CDR3, as DNA: TGTGCCAGCAGTTTTCTGGGGGAGGGGAACACTGAAGCTTTCTTT. It encodes CASSFLGEGNTEAFF.

The chain employs TRBV7-2 and TRBJ2-1, with D hard to call. This CDR3 spans 12 amino acids. V dropped 0 bases and J dropped 8 bases, with 5 bases sitting between them. Germline V gene sequence: CDR1 SGHTA, CDR2 FQGNSA. CDR3 region: CASSLAIDEQFF. DNA of the CDR3: TGTGCCAGCAGCTTAGCTATAGATGAGCAGTTCTTC. The full variable domain, rest sourced from reference TRBV7-2 and TRBJ2-1, is GAGVSQSPSNKVTEKGKDVELRCDPISGHTALYWYRQSLGQGLEFLIYFQGNSAPDKSGLPSDRFSAERTGGSVSTLTIQRTQQEDSAVYLCASSLAIDEQFFGPGTRLTVL.

V is TRBV28 and J is TRBJ1-1; D perhaps matches TRBD1 (6 bases). The CDR3 is made up of 14 amino acids. Trimming took off 10 bases at V and 5 bases at J, with 20 bases between the two ends. Germline lookup yields CDR1 MDHEN and CDR2 SYDVKM. The CDR3 reads CATSRRPGATEAFF. The CDR3 DNA reads TGTGCCACCTCCAGGAGGCCGGGGGCAACTGAAGCTTTCTTT.

This clone came up a few times. The V call is TRBV10-2, the J call TRBJ2-7, with a tentative D call TRBD1 (6 bases). The CDR3 consists of 16 residues. The V and J ends lost 6 bases and 2 bases respectively, with 20 bases between them. The germline CDR1 and CDR2 sequences are WSHSY and SAAADI. For the CDR3, the DNA is TGCGCCAGCAGCGACAGGTCAACCCTTCCTACCTACGAGCAGTACTTC. It encodes CASSDRSTLPTYEQYF.

This chain connects TRBV10-3 to TRBJ2-7; D gene uncertain. Trimming stripped 4 bases from V and 2 bases from J, with 9 bases between. The CDR3 contains 13 residues. CDR1 ENHRY and CDR2 SYGVKD come from the germline V gene. For the CDR3, the DNA is TGTGCCATCAGTGCCGGCGGAACCTACGAGCAGTACTTC. Residues: CAISAGGTYEQYF.

This clone was counted a single time. The chain has TRBV7-2 and TRBJ1-2; TRBD1 is a possible D gene (6 bases). Trimming left V 6 bases short and J 0 bases short, with 11 bases between. The CDR3 runs to 14 residues. Germline-derived CDR1 and CDR2 are SGHTA and FQGNSA. The CDR3: CASRTGQTNYGYTF. DNA for the CDR3: TGTGCCAGCAGAACAGGACAGACTAACTATGGCTACACCTTC.

This clone was counted between two and nine times. The chain recombines TRBV29-1 with TRBJ2-1, with 7 bases aligning to TRBD2. J gave up 5 bases and V 8 bases, and 6 bases lay outside the gene matches. The germline V gene encodes CDR1 SQVTM and CDR2 ANQGSEA. The CDR3 is made up of 12 amino acids. The CDR3 sequence: CSSGTANNEQFF. The CDR3 DNA reads TGCAGCAGCGGGACGGCTAACAATGAGCAGTTCTTC.

CDR3 sequence: CAWGTGSTDTQYF. The CDR3 bases are TGTGCCTGGGGGACAGGCAGCACAGATACGCAGTATTTT. The chain couples TRBV30 to TRBJ2-3; 8 nucleotides agree with TRBD1. The junction had 1 base not matched to a gene; V was cut back by 5 bases and J by 0 bases. This CDR3 is 13 amino acids long. CDR1 GTSNPN and CDR2 SVGIG come from the germline V gene (reference sequence).